This T cell receptor beta chain appears in the sequencing data of a study of CD8+ T cells in alopecia areata. V was clipped by 2 bases and J by 4 bases, with 10 bases between them. Germline-derived CDR1 and CDR2 are MGHRA and YSYEKL. The CDR3 contains 14 residues. Findings of the study overall: Scalp data also include sequences from resident alphabeta T cells of normal skin. Especially in alopecia totalis/universalis, lesional scalp showed greater clonality than normal scalp did. Unlike in mice, where it was clearer, TCR sharing across patients was less clear, possibly HLA-related.

This clone was seen more than once but under ten times. Its antigen remains unidentified. RNA extraction and reverse transcription yielded cDNA as sequencing template. TCRdb's copy holds only in-frame clones and misses some; the assay was immunoSEQ multiplex PCR. Seen here are 130,000 to 150,000 clones, 51% observed once, and the top ten hold 0.8% to 1%. The source of this sequence is a human donor with alopecia areata. The chain is built from TRBV4-1 and TRBJ2-3, with D uncertain. The material sequenced was CD4+ T cells sorted from blood, taken at week 0. CDR3 DNA sequence: TGCGCCAGCAGCCAATCTCCGTCCCCAGATACGCAGTATTTT. It yields the protein CASSQSPSPDTQYF.